The 25 T cell receptor beta chains below were found in one sample sequenced in a study of blood T cell repertoires in COVID-19. Only in-frame clones appear in the TCRdb table, and some are missing; sequencing was by immunoSEQ multiplex PCR. This sample has fewer than 65,000 clones, with around 87% found just once. Sequencing input: peripheral blood. The receptors were gathered from a man between 60 and 75 years old with acute or convalescent COVID-19.

The chain carries TRBV21-1 and TRBJ2-4; the listed D gene, TRBD2, was not tested against the DNA. TRBV21-1 is a listed pseudogene. The CDR3 extends over 15 amino acids. The CDR3 nucleotides are TGTGCCAGCAGCAAGCGGCGTCAGACCAAAAACATTCAGTACTTC. Translating gives CASSKRRQTKNIQYF.

V gene TRBV18 combines with J gene TRBJ1-5; maybe TRBD1 (6 bases). V lost 2 bases and J 6 bases, leaving 17 bases between the germline ends. Germline lookup yields CDR1 KGHSH and CDR2 LQKENI. CDR3 length: 16 residues. The CDR3 bases are TGTGCCAGCTCACCATTTTTTCAGGGGACGGCTCAGCCCCAGCATTTT. Encoded protein: CASSPFFQGTAQPQHF.

The chain combines TRBV15 with TRBJ2-6; no reliable D call. This CDR3 is 19 amino acids long. Germline CDR1 is LNHNV and CDR2 is YYDKDF (reference sequence). V lost 6 bases and J lost 0, with 21 bases in between. CDR3 coding DNA: TGTGCCACCAGACGAGAGGCCAGTTCCTTTAGCTCTGGGGCCAACGTCCTGACTTTC. It translates to CATRREASSFSSGANVLTF. The entire variable domain, with the rest obtained from reference TRBV15 and TRBJ2-6, is as follows: DAMVIQNPRYQVTQFGKPVTLSCSQTLNHNVMYWYQQKSSQAPKLLFHYYDKDFNNEADTPDNFQSRRPNTSFCFLDIRSPGLGDTAMYLCATRREASSFSSGANVLTFGAGSRLTVL.

This clone was seen a single time. This chain links TRBV30 with TRBJ1-5; D unclear. V was shortened by 2 bases and J by 7 bases, with 9 bases between the two germline ends. CDR1 is GTSNPN, CDR2 SVGIG, per germline (reference sequence). The CDR3 spans 12 residues. In DNA form, the CDR3 reads TGTGCCTGGAGTAAACACCAACAGCCCCAGCATTTT. This encodes CAWSKHQQPQHF.

J is TRBJ1-3 and V is TRBV18; the D gene is possibly TRBD1 (5 bases). CDR3 size: 15 residues. Trimming removed 0 bases at V and 4 bases at J, with 10 bases between. Germline CDR1 and CDR2: KGHSH and LQKENI. DNA for the CDR3: TGTGCCAGCTCACCACCGGAGACAGTGGGAAACACCATATATTTT. Its translation: CASSPPETVGNTIYF.

The V gene is TRBV7-2, the J gene TRBJ2-1, with a weak D call TRBD2 (5 bases). This CDR3 is 13 amino acids long. Per the germline V gene, CDR1 is SGHTA and CDR2 is FQGNSA. Trimming shortened V by 3 bases and J by 4 bases, and 7 bases separated the two germline ends. The CDR3 region is CASSFTSYNEQFF. The CDR3, as DNA: TGTGCCAGCAGCTTCACTAGTTACAATGAGCAGTTCTTC.

The rearrangement links TRBV3-1 (or the pseudogene TRBV3-2) to TRBJ1-4, with 7 bases aligning to TRBD1. The CDR3 is 16 residues long. V was clipped by 4 bases and J by 0 bases; unmatched bases: 5. Germline V gives CDR1 LGHDT, CDR2 YNNKEL (reference sequence). Written as DNA, the CDR3 is TGTGCCAGCAGCCCTAACAGGGGAGCAACTAATGAAAAACTGTTTTTT. Protein sequence: CASSPNRGATNEKLFF.

The chain links TRBV24-1 to TRBJ1-2; D may be TRBD1 (5 bases). CDR3 length: 13 amino acids. Per the germline V gene, CDR1 is KGHDR and CDR2 is SFDVKD. Trimming took off 9 bases at V and 8 bases at J, with 18 bases between the two ends. The CDR3 here is CATSQAGSSGYTF. As DNA, the CDR3 is TGTGCCACCTCGCAAGCAGGGTCGTCCGGCTACACCTTC.

The chain combines TRBV27 with TRBJ2-7; TRBD1 is a possible D gene (5 bases). V lost 6 bases and J lost 4, with 10 bases in between. The V gene's germline CDR1 is MNHEY and CDR2 SMNVEV (reference sequence). The CDR3 has 12 residues. CDR3 amino acids: CASRATEYEQYF. The CDR3 DNA is TGTGCCAGCAGAGCGACAGAATACGAGCAGTACTTC.

This clone was picked up one time. CDR3 DNA sequence: TGCGCCAGCAGCCAAGATCCGACGACAGGGGACGAGCAGTACTTC. Translating it yields CASSQDPTTGDEQYF. J is TRBJ2-7 and V is TRBV4-1; 8 bases match TRBD1. Germline loops: CDR1 MGHRA, CDR2 YSYEKL. V lost 0 bases, J lost 5 bases, and 6 bases stayed unmatched. The CDR3 runs 15 residues.

The J gene is TRBJ1-1, the V gene TRBV15, with TRBD1 as a possible D gene (5 bases). The ends were cut back, 2 bases at V and 0 bases at J, with 10 bases in the middle. This CDR3 is built from 15 residues. The germline CDR1 and CDR2 sequences are LNHNV and YYDKDF (reference sequence). In nucleotides, the CDR3 is TGTGCCACCAGCAGATCTTTGGGGCTGAACACTGAAGCTTTCTTT. This encodes CATSRSLGLNTEAFF.

The chain uses TRBV11-2 and TRBJ2-5, with 10 bases fitting TRBD2. J was trimmed by 2 bases and V by 5 bases; bases with no gene match: 11. The CDR3 has 17 amino acids. Germline V gene sequence: CDR1 SGHAT, CDR2 FQNNGV. Here the CDR3 reads CASSPRVRSGGQETQYF. The CDR3 region has the DNA TGTGCCAGCAGCCCTAGAGTCCGTAGCGGGGGGCAAGAGACCCAGTACTTC.

The chain combines TRBV7-2 with TRBJ2-3; tentative D call: TRBD2 (7 bases). Germline V gene data show CDR1 as SGHTA and CDR2 as FQGNSA. V lost 4 bases to trimming and J lost 3 bases, with 14 bases between them. This CDR3 spans 15 amino acids. The CDR3 is CASSSGGHGTDTQYF. The CDR3, as DNA: TGTGCCAGCAGCTCCGGGGGGCACGGGACAGATACGCAGTATTTT.

The genes are TRBV5-4 and TRBJ2-1, with 15 bases lining up with TRBD2. J gave up 4 bases and V 1 base, and 3 bases lay outside the gene matches. Germline V CDR1 and CDR2: SGHNT, YYREEE (reference sequence). This CDR3 spans 17 amino acids. In DNA form, the CDR3 reads TGTGCCAGCAGCTTGCTGGGACTAGCGGGGGGTTACAATGAGCAGTTCTTC. It encodes CASSLLGLAGGYNEQFF.

The rearrangement joins TRBV10-3 to TRBJ2-3, with 15 bases fitting TRBD2. There are 17 residues in the CDR3. Germline values: CDR1 ENHRY, CDR2 SYGVKD. Trimming took 3 bases from V and 4 from J; bases not matched to a gene: 5. The CDR3 here is CAISERTSGGAADTQYF. The CDR3 nucleotides read TGTGCCATCAGTGAAAGGACTAGCGGGGGGGCGGCAGATACGCAGTATTTT.

The chain couples TRBV20-1 to TRBJ2-3; 9 nucleotides align to TRBD2. There are 16 residues in the CDR3. The germline V gene has CDR1 DFQATT and CDR2 SNEGSKA (reference sequence). Unmatched junction bases numbered 10, after V lost 3 bases and J lost 3 bases. The DNA of the CDR3 is TGCAGTGCTAGTGGGACAAGCGGGGGGCAAACAGATACGCAGTATTTT. Translating it yields CSASGTSGGQTDTQYF.

The V call is TRBV27, the J call TRBJ2-3, with 7 nucleotides matching TRBD2. CDR1 is MNHEY and CDR2 is SMNVEV in the germline V gene (reference sequence). Germline trimming cut 8 bases from V and 0 bases from J; bases unmatched to any gene: 2. The CDR3 is 13 residues long. CDR3 in amino acids: CASSGGSTDTQYF. The CDR3 nucleotides read TGTGCCAGCTCGGGGGGTAGCACAGATACGCAGTATTTT.

In this sample, this clone turned up a few times. The genes are TRBV19 and TRBJ1-2; 9 positions match TRBD1. Germline CDR1 and CDR2: LNHDA and SQIVND (reference sequence). Unmatched junction bases numbered 9, after V lost 6 bases and J lost 4 bases. The CDR3 sequence is 15 residues long. DNA of the CDR3: TGTGCCAGTAGCCGACGGGACAGGGATATCTATGGCTACACCTTC. Its translation is CASSRRDRDIYGYTF.

V and J are TRBV19 and TRBJ2-2; 7 nucleotides match TRBD2. CDR1 and CDR2 from the germline V gene are LNHDA and SQIVND (reference sequence). This CDR3 comprises 17 residues. V shed 6 bases, J shed 1 base, and the junction held 11 bases outside the gene matches. The DNA of the CDR3 is TGTGCCAGTAGCCTATTCCTGGGACTACAGAACACCGGGGAGCTGTTTTTT. Its protein product is CASSLFLGLQNTGELFF.

The chain joins TRBV30 to TRBJ1-1; D is possibly TRBD1 (6 bases). Germline CDR1 is GTSNPN and CDR2 is SVGIG (reference sequence). Trimming left V 5 bases short and J 5 bases short, with 12 bases between. The CDR3 consists of 12 residues. CDR3 coding DNA: TGTGCCTGGCACAGGGATTTGACTGAAGCTTTCTTT. Its translation is CAWHRDLTEAFF.

The V gene is TRBV9, the J gene TRBJ2-3; the match to TRBD2 covers 12 bases. Looked up from germline, CDR1 is SGDLS and CDR2 is YYNGEE. This CDR3 is 17 amino acids long. Unmatched junction bases numbered 8, after V lost 1 base and J lost 5 bases. For the CDR3, the DNA is TGTGCCAGCAGCGTAACCGGACTAGCGGGGATTAGAGATACGCAGTATTTT. Residues: CASSVTGLAGIRDTQYF.

The V and J genes are TRBV4-3 and TRBJ1-1, with unresolved D. Looked up from germline, CDR1 is LGHNA and CDR2 is YSLEER. The CDR3 totals 14 residues. V lost 4 bases to trimming and J lost 3 bases, with 12 bases between them. The CDR3 region has the DNA TGCGCCAGCAGCCCGGGATCCTGGGACACTGAAGCTTTCTTT. This sequence encodes CASSPGSWDTEAFF.

The V call is TRBV29-1, the J call TRBJ1-1; D perhaps matches TRBD1 (5 bases). The V and J ends lost 8 bases and 5 bases respectively, with 15 bases between them. CDR3 length: 12 residues. In germline, CDR1 is SQVTM, CDR2 ANQGSEA. The DNA for the CDR3 is TGCAGCTATCAGGGTGGAAAGACTGAAGCTTTCTTT. Its protein product is CSYQGGKTEAFF. The whole variable domain, filled in from reference TRBV29-1 and TRBJ1-1, reads SAVISQKPSRDICQRGTSLTIQCQVDSQVTMMFWYRQQPGQSLTLIATANQGSEATYESGFVIDKFPISRPNLTFSTLTVSNMSPEDSSIYLCSYQGGKTEAFFGQGTRLTVV.

This sequence joins TRBV6-2 or TRBV6-3 and TRBJ1-3; 7 bases are shared with TRBD1. Germline CDR1 is MNHEY and CDR2 is SVGEGT. The CDR3 runs 18 residues. The junction had 11 bases not matched to a gene; V was cut back by 3 bases and J by 0 bases. The CDR3 sequence is CASSYLWGQLISGNTIYF. The CDR3 DNA reads as TGTGCCAGCAGTTATTTATGGGGACAGCTTATCTCTGGAAACACCATATATTTT.

The V and J genes are TRBV5-4 and TRBJ1-3; D not certain. V was pared by 0 bases and J by 4 bases, with 11 bases between. The germline V gene has CDR1 SGHNT and CDR2 YYREEE (reference sequence). This CDR3 has 15 residues. The CDR3 sequence: CASSLELSTGNTIYF. Written as DNA, the CDR3 is TGTGCCAGCAGCTTGGAGTTGAGCACCGGAAACACCATATATTTT.